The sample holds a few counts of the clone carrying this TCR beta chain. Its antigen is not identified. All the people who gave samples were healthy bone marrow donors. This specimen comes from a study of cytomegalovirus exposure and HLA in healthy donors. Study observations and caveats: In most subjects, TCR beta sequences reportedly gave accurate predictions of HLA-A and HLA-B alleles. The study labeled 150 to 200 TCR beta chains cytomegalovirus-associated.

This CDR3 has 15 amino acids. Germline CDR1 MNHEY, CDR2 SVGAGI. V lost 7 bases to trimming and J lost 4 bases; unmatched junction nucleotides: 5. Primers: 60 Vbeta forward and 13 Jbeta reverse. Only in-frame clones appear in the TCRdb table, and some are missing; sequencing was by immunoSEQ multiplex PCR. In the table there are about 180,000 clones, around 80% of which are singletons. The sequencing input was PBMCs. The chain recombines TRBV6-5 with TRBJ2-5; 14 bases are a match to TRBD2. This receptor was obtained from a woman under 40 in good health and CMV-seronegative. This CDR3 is CASKTSGGAGETQYF. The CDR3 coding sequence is TGTGCCAGCAAGACTAGCGGGGGGGCAGGAGAGACCCAGTACTTC.